This T cell receptor (beta chain) was retrieved from a study of blood T cell repertoires in COVID-19 (dated by TCRdb to 2020 to 2022). Regarding the complete study: Samples covering the acute and convalescent phases of COVID-19 were provided by collaborators in the United States, Italy and Spain. Where HLA class I and class II types were available, the types were taken from metadata supplied by the sample provider, not from assay-based typing. The repertoires were released in a freely available public database intended as a resource for research on the immune response to SARS-CoV-2. The material from the prospective study consisted of cDNA or gDNA derived from T cells, B-cell-depleted T cells, or PBMCs. The dataset comprised deeply sampled blood TCRbeta repertoires from subjects exposed to, actively infected with, or recovered from COVID-19. Nearly every sample came with metadata listing a de-identified subject ID, COVID-19 status, age in years and sex. The samples were drawn from the first 160 participants of the ongoing ImmuneRACE study and from 1,254 subjects provided by 6 global collaborators.

V loses 2 bases, J loses 9 bases, and the germline ends lie 16 bases apart. Based on the germline V gene, the CDR1 and CDR2 sequences are MNHEY and SVGAGI. The CDR3 goes from the cysteine to the phenylalanine over 15 residues. The retained sequence is limited to the CDR3, 45 bases, with the frame set at the first base. TCRbeta CDR3 regions were amplified from genomic DNA by means of the immunoSEQ Assay, a bias-controlled multiplex PCR. The authors' pipeline ran thus. Nucleated cell counts per sample were estimated from amplification of reference gene primers within the assay. To quantify the absolute abundance of each unique TCRbeta CDR3 rearrangement, sequence reads were collapsed and filtered. Productive Simpson clonality was computed per sample as the square root of Simpson's diversity index over productive rearrangements. Held by TCRdb, this immuneACCESS table contains in-frame sequences only and omits some clones. Under half of the omission traces to an unresolved V gene where checked; the cause of the rest is unknown. Clonal size and the V and J genes are those of that table, whereas D and trimming came from the DNA. Here the sample has about 290,000 clones; around nine tenths occur a single time. The ten top clones hold 4.6% of the sample.

What the work shows at the level of the full study, not this receptor alone: The amount of clinical and demographic metadata varied by source and participant and was provided uncurated.

To note about this clone: What this receptor recognizes is not known. No qualities accompany the bases; no much larger clone lies one base away.

Whole blood was collected in K2EDTA tubes by collaborating institutions according to the institutions' own protocols. For TCRbeta analysis, collaborators shipped samples as frozen whole blood, isolated PBMCs, or DNA extracted from either of those sample types. The receptor's source is a man in his forties with acute or convalescent COVID-19. Input material: peripheral blood. The receptor chain draws on TRBV6-5 and TRBJ2-2, with TRBD1 as a weak D call on 6 bases. The nucleotide sequence reads TGTGCCAGCAGTTACGACACCCAGGGGTCCTGGGAGCTGTTTTTT. This encodes CASSYDTQGSWELFF.